Following are 30 T cell receptor beta chains from one sample sequenced in a study of cytomegalovirus exposure and HLA in healthy donors. The study ran its PCR with 60 Vbeta and 13 Jbeta primers. Method: immunoSEQ multiplex PCR; TCRdb's copy keeps in-frame clones and lacks some. The table shows roughly 170,000 clones, with 80% to 90% occurring only once. The sequenced sample consisted of PBMCs. Receptors originate from a girl aged 2-10 years in good health and CMV-seropositive.

The chain links TRBV6-1 to TRBJ1-2; D unresolved. V was pared by 2 bases and J by 2 bases, with 12 bases between. The length of the CDR3 is 15 residues. CDR1 is MNHNS, CDR2 SASEGT, per germline. The CDR3 bases are TGTGCCAGCAGTGAATCTCCGGGCGGGAACTATGGCTACACCTTC. This translates into CASSESPGGNYGYTF.

CDR3 DNA sequence: TGCGCCAGCAGCCTGAGGCAGACGATGAACACTGAAGCTTTCTTT. Encoded protein: CASSLRQTMNTEAFF. The chain combines TRBV5-1 with TRBJ1-1; D gene unclear. V lost 4 bases and J 0 bases, leaving 13 bases between the germline ends. CDR3 length: 15 residues. Germline CDR1 SGHRS, CDR2 YFSETQ.

The rearrangement links TRBV7-2 to TRBJ2-7; TRBD2 aligns across 7 bases. The CDR3 runs to 13 residues. V lost 5 bases to trimming and J lost 3 bases; unmatched junction nucleotides: 4. The germline V gene encodes CDR1 SGHTA and CDR2 FQGNSA. CDR3 in amino acids: CASSPGLFYEQYF. In DNA form, the CDR3 reads TGTGCCAGCAGCCCGGGACTATTCTACGAGCAGTACTTC.

About this clone: The identical CDR3 is also encoded by other nucleotide sequences in the sample. V and J are TRBV6-5 and TRBJ1-1; weak D call: TRBD1 (5 bases). The germline V gene has CDR1 MNHEY and CDR2 SVGAGI. V was clipped by 2 bases and J by 0 bases, with 7 bases between them. CDR3 size: 14 residues. For the CDR3, the DNA is TGTGCCAGCAGTTACGACAGACTGAACACTGAAGCTTTCTTT. The encoded protein is CASSYDRLNTEAFF.

The V and J genes are TRBV11-3 and TRBJ1-1; D is undetermined. Germline V CDR1 and CDR2: SGHNT, YENEEA. The CDR3 sequence is 13 residues long. V lost 8 bases and J 4 bases, leaving 14 bases between the germline ends. The CDR3 region is CASCVLGVTEAFF. The DNA of the CDR3 is TGTGCCAGCTGTGTTCTGGGCGTCACTGAAGCTTTCTTT.

This chain links TRBV6-5 with TRBJ2-7, with 10 bases identical to TRBD2. Germline CDR1 is MNHEY and CDR2 is SVGAGI. V shed 6 bases, J shed 4 bases, and the junction held 9 bases outside the gene matches. The CDR3 has 15 residues. The CDR3 sequence: CASSPQRGGGYEQYF. The CDR3 bases are TGTGCCAGCAGCCCTCAGCGGGGGGGTGGTTACGAGCAGTACTTC.

This chain connects TRBV11-3 to TRBJ2-1, with TRBD2 matching 8 bases. From germline, CDR1 is SGHNT and CDR2 YENEEA. This CDR3 contains 16 residues. Losses at the gene ends were 5 bases for V and 6 bases for J; bases not matched to a gene: 12. The CDR3 loop is CASSPEGGRFSNEQFF. The DNA of the CDR3 is TGTGCCAGCAGCCCAGAAGGCGGGAGGTTCAGCAATGAGCAGTTCTTC. The full variable domain, rest sourced from reference TRBV11-3 and TRBJ2-1, is EAGVVQSPRYKIIEKKQPVAFWCNPISGHNTLYWYLQNLGQGPELLIRYENEEAVDDSQLPKDRFSAERLKGVDSTLKIQPAELGDSAVYLCASSPEGGRFSNEQFFGPGTRLTVL.

V gene TRBV9 combines with J gene TRBJ1-5; D remains ambiguous. Trimming removed 3 bases from V and 0 bases from J, with 10 bases in between. Germline V lookup: CDR1 SGDLS, CDR2 YYNGEE. The CDR3 is 15 residues long. In nucleotides, the CDR3 is TGTGCCAGCAGCGAAGGCGGGAATAGCAATCAGCCCCAGCATTTT. Its protein is CASSEGGNSNQPQHF. The variable domain in full, completed from reference TRBV9 and TRBJ1-5, reads DSGVTQTPKHLITATGQRVTLRCSPRSGDLSVYWYQQSLDQGLQFLIQYYNGEERAKGNILERFSAQQFPDLHSELNLSSLELGDSALYFCASSEGGNSNQPQHFGDGTRLSIL.

This sequence joins TRBV7-8 and TRBJ2-7; D perhaps matches TRBD1 (5 bases). The V end lost 8 bases, the J end lost 4 bases, and 15 bases lay between the germline ends. The germline V gene has CDR1 SGHVS and CDR2 FQNEAQ. The CDR3 runs 13 residues. In nucleotides, the CDR3 is TGTGCCAGCGTACTCCAGGGTAGATACGAGCAGTACTTC. Amino acids: CASVLQGRYEQYF.

J is TRBJ1-4 and V is TRBV5-1; TRBD1 is a possible D gene (5 bases). This CDR3 comprises 16 residues. The germline V gene encodes CDR1 SGHRS and CDR2 YFSETQ. V was cut by 0 bases and J by 0 bases, with 9 bases left in between. CDR3 bases: TGCGCCAGCAGCTTGGACCGGGGGGCAACTAATGAAAAACTGTTTTTT. Translation: CASSLDRGATNEKLFF.

This rearrangement joins TRBV5-1 to TRBJ1-1, with D uncertain. CDR1 SGHRS and CDR2 YFSETQ come from the germline V gene. The V gene lost 4 bases and the J gene lost 0 bases, with 7 bases spanning the gap. There are 13 residues in the CDR3. CDR3 nucleotides: TGCGCCAGCAGCGCCGACATGAACACTGAAGCTTTCTTT. Its protein product is CASSADMNTEAFF. The full variable domain, completed using reference TRBV5-1 and TRBJ1-1, is KAGVTQTPRYLIKTRGQQVTLSCSPISGHRSVSWYQQTPGQGLQFLFEYFSETQRNKGNFPGRFSGRQFSNSRSEMNVSTLELGDSALYLCASSADMNTEAFFGQGTRLTVV.

The chain uses TRBV19 and TRBJ1-5; TRBD1 matches 10 bases. There are 15 residues in the CDR3. The germline V gene encodes CDR1 LNHDA and CDR2 SQIVND (reference sequence). With V trimmed by 5 bases and J by 7 bases, 8 bases remained unmatched. The CDR3 here is CASSVGTGVEQPQHF. The CDR3 bases are TGTGCCAGTAGTGTCGGGACAGGGGTGGAGCAGCCCCAGCATTTT.

This sequence joins TRBV4-1 and TRBJ2-3; 13 bases are a match to TRBD2. The CDR3 consists of 20 residues. The J segment lost 5 bases and the V segment lost 0 bases, leaving 14 bases of the junction unmatched. Germline V gene sequence: CDR1 MGHRA, CDR2 YSYEKL. The CDR3 loop reads CASSQDGGTSGTMRGDTQYF. The CDR3 DNA sequence: TGCGCCAGCAGCCAAGATGGGGGGACTAGCGGGACGATGCGGGGAGATACGCAGTATTTT.

The rearrangement joins TRBV14 to TRBJ1-5; D not certain. The CDR3 totals 12 residues. CDR1 is SGHDN and CDR2 is FVKESK in the germline V gene. V was cut by 5 bases and J by 6 bases, with 8 bases left in between. The DNA of the CDR3 is TGTGCCAGCAGCACCGGGGTTCAGCCCCAGCATTTT. Translating it yields CASSTGVQPQHF.

The chain carries TRBV11-2 and TRBJ1-4, with a tentative D call TRBD1 (5 bases). This CDR3 has 15 amino acids. The germline CDR1 and CDR2 sequences are SGHAT and FQNNGV. Trimming cost V 5 bases and J 0 bases, with 10 bases left between them. The CDR3 DNA is TGTGCCAGCAGCCCCGAAGGGGCAACTAATGAAAAACTGTTTTTT. As protein: CASSPEGATNEKLFF. The full variable domain, its missing parts supplied by reference TRBV11-2 and TRBJ1-4, is EAGVAQSPRYKIIEKRQSVAFWCNPISGHATLYWYQQILGQGPKLLIQFQNNGVVDDSQLPKDRFSAERLKGVDSTLKIQPAKLEDSAVYLCASSPEGATNEKLFFGSGTQLSVL.

The chain combines TRBV30 with TRBJ1-1; D uncertain. The CDR3 contains 10 residues. Trimming removed 5 bases at V and 6 bases at J, with 7 bases between. Germline V lookup: CDR1 GTSNPN, CDR2 SVGIG (reference sequence). CDR3 nucleotides: TGTGCCTGGTGGTCGGCTGAAGCTTTCTTT. Encoded protein: CAWWSAEAFF.

V usage is TRBV19 and J usage is TRBJ1-5; 7 nucleotides match TRBD1. Germline assignment: CDR1 LNHDA and CDR2 SQIVND (reference sequence). Trimming removed 6 bases from V and 5 bases from J; junction bases left unmatched: 13. The CDR3 extends over 16 amino acids. CDR3 loop: CASSRPTPTGDQPQHF. The CDR3 coding sequence is TGTGCCAGTAGCCGCCCTACGCCCACAGGGGATCAGCCCCAGCATTTT.

The V gene is TRBV11-3, the J gene TRBJ2-7; 7 bases align to TRBD1. The CDR3 totals 15 residues. J was trimmed by 2 bases and V by 5 bases; bases with no gene match: 9. Germline CDR1 SGHNT, CDR2 YENEEA. The CDR3 spells CASSRSRDSTYEQYF. The CDR3 DNA reads TGTGCCAGCAGCCGGAGCCGGGACAGTACCTACGAGCAGTACTTC.

The chain joins TRBV5-1 to TRBJ1-6; weak D call: TRBD1 (5 bases). The V end lost 0 bases, the J end lost 11 bases, and 15 bases lay between the germline ends. The CDR3 has 15 residues. CDR1 and CDR2 from the germline V gene are SGHRS and YFSETQ. CDR3 bases: TGCGCCAGCAGCTTGGCAGTGGGGACTGCGACACCCCTCCACTTT. Residues: CASSLAVGTATPLHF.

This rearrangement joins TRBV5-1 to TRBJ2-1, with 8 nucleotides matching TRBD2. CDR3 size: 15 residues. Germline V lookup: CDR1 SGHRS, CDR2 YFSETQ. Trimming removed 4 bases from V and 3 bases from J; junction bases left unmatched: 6. This CDR3 is CASSQGLDFYNEQFF. The CDR3, as DNA: TGCGCCAGCAGCCAGGGACTAGACTTCTACAATGAGCAGTTCTTC.

The V and J genes are TRBV5-1 and TRBJ2-2; no firm D call. Germline CDR1 and CDR2: SGHRS and YFSETQ. This CDR3 has 14 amino acids. Trimming pared 3 bases from V and 6 bases from J, leaving 12 bases between. The CDR3 protein is CASSSPRLSGELFF. Written as DNA, the CDR3 is TGCGCCAGCAGCTCCCCCCGACTCTCCGGGGAGCTGTTTTTT.

The chain recombines TRBV29-1 with TRBJ1-1; tentatively, D is TRBD1 (5 bases). The V end lost 6 bases, the J end lost 4 bases, and 15 bases lay between the germline ends. The CDR3 contains 13 residues. Germline V lookup: CDR1 SQVTM, CDR2 ANQGSEA. The CDR3 nucleotides are TGCAGCGTCCCCGGGGGGATCGGCACTGAAGCTTTCTTT. Its translation: CSVPGGIGTEAFF.

The rearrangement joins TRBV30 to TRBJ1-2; tentatively, D is TRBD1 (5 bases). The CDR3 consists of 13 residues. Germline assignment: CDR1 GTSNPN and CDR2 SVGIG (reference sequence). Trimming took 8 bases from V and 1 from J, leaving 14 bases between them. CDR3 sequence: CARLRQLNYGYTF. The CDR3 DNA follows: TGTGCCCGCCTCCGACAGCTTAACTATGGCTACACCTTC.

CDR3 DNA: TGTGCCAGCAGCATGGGACAGGGGGCTTACAATGAGCAGTTCTTC. Protein sequence: CASSMGQGAYNEQFF. The J gene is TRBJ2-1, the V gene TRBV7-9, with 12 bases identical to TRBD1. Looked up from germline, CDR1 is SEHNR and CDR2 is FQNEAQ (reference sequence). The CDR3 length is 15 residues. The V gene end was trimmed by 5 bases and the J gene end by 4 bases; junction bases not matched to a gene: 3.

This clone was observed once. The gene calls are TRBV28 and TRBJ2-1, with 9 positions matching TRBD1. The CDR3 loop spans 14 amino acids. V was pared by 9 bases and J by 5 bases, with 8 bases of the junction left unmatched. The V gene's germline CDR1 is MDHEN and CDR2 SYDVKM. For the CDR3, the DNA is TGTGCCAGTATACGGACAGGGGACCACAATGAGCAGTTCTTC. Residues: CASIRTGDHNEQFF.

The rearrangement links TRBV27 to TRBJ1-2; 7 bases are a match to TRBD1. V lost 7 bases, J lost 4 bases, and 9 bases stayed unmatched. Germline V gives CDR1 MNHEY, CDR2 SMNVEV (reference sequence). The CDR3 runs to 14 residues. DNA of the CDR3: TGTGCCAGCACCTATCTCCCAGGGGGCTATGGCTACACCTTC. This encodes CASTYLPGGYGYTF.

The chain links TRBV30 to TRBJ2-2, with TRBD1 matching over 8 bases. The CDR3 is 18 amino acids. Germline values: CDR1 GTSNPN, CDR2 SVGIG (reference sequence). Trimming at V came to 1 base and at J to 6 bases, leaving 16 bases not matched to a gene. The CDR3 DNA reads TGTGCCTGGAGTGCATCAGGGGGCGAAACGATCACCGCCGGGGAGCTGTTTTTT. Translated, it gives CAWSASGGETITAGELFF. Complete variable domain (other parts from reference TRBV30 and TRBJ2-2): SQTIHQWPATLVQPVGSPLSLECTVEGTSNPNLYWYRQAAGRGLQLLFYSVGIGQISSEVPQNLSASRPQDRQFILSSKKLLLSDSGFYLCAWSASGGETITAGELFFGEGSRLTVL.

The chain employs TRBV9 and TRBJ2-1; TRBD2 agrees at 8 bases. Looked up from germline, CDR1 is SGDLS and CDR2 is YYNGEE. The V and J ends lost 0 bases and 0 bases, in that order; junction bases with no gene match: 2. CDR3 length equals 16 residues. CDR3 protein: CASSVDSGSSYNEQFF. Written as DNA, the CDR3 is TGTGCCAGCAGCGTAGACAGCGGGAGCTCCTACAATGAGCAGTTCTTC.

The genes are TRBV5-1 and TRBJ2-3, with a tentative D call TRBD2 (6 bases). Trimming removed 4 bases at V and 1 base at J, with 10 bases between. The germline V gene encodes CDR1 SGHRS and CDR2 YFSETQ. The CDR3 covers 14 residues. CDR3 region: CASSEGLGTDTQYF. Written as DNA, the CDR3 is TGCGCCAGCAGCGAGGGACTGGGCACAGATACGCAGTATTTT.

This chain joins TRBV28 and TRBJ2-1; D call uncertain. CDR3 size: 12 residues. The V end was cut by 2 bases, the J end by 6 bases, with 5 bases between. Germline V lookup: CDR1 MDHEN, CDR2 SYDVKM. In nucleotides, the CDR3 is TGTGCCAGCAGTTTAGGCGGCAATGAGCAGTTCTTC. Its translation: CASSLGGNEQFF.